These 24 T cell receptor beta chains share one sample of origin, sequenced in a study of post-analysis software for immune sequencing data. The study's findings and limits: A handful of TRBV segments were significantly more frequent in patients than in controls. TRBV5-6, TRBV5-1 and TRBV20-1 were among these segments.

Their cognate antigens are unknown. Unique molecular identifiers featured in each of the TCR beta cDNA libraries. Via MiXCR, TCRdb re-called the PCR reads, giving one row per CDR3 protein. The top ten clones hold around 3.2% of a sample with 180,000 or so distinct CDR3 sequences, around 30% of them seen once. The specimen sequenced was blood. All receptors come from a girl under 18 with multiple sclerosis.

About this clonotype itself: A read error is possible here, since a much larger clone lies one base away. The chain links TRBV20-1 to TRBJ2-3; D is undetermined. The CDR3 length is 12 residues. Germline CDR1 DFQATT, CDR2 SNEGSKA (reference sequence). The CDR3 DNA sequence: TGCAGTGCCCCGCCTTACACAGATGCGCAGTATTTT. Amino acid sequence: CSAPPYTDAQYF.

This clonotype turned up a few times. The J gene is TRBJ2-1, the V gene TRBV20-1, with TRBD2 matching over 7 bases. The CDR3 consists of 13 residues. The junction had 3 bases not matched to a gene; V was cut back by 4 bases and J by 3 bases. Germline V gene data show CDR1 as DFQATT and CDR2 as SNEGSKA (reference sequence). CDR3 DNA sequence: TGCAGTGCTACCGGGGACTACTACAATGAGCAGTTCTTC. Protein: CSATGDYYNEQFF.

This rearrangement joins TRBV14 to TRBJ2-6; possible D gene TRBD2, 5 bases. With 4 bases removed from V and 0 bases from J, the gap between germline ends came to 25 bases. The CDR3 loop spans 21 amino acids. Looked up from germline, CDR1 is SGHDN and CDR2 is FVKESK. CDR3 amino acids: CASSLRPPGSFSLSGANVLTF. The CDR3 DNA is TGTGCCAGCAGCCTTCGGCCCCCGGGGTCCTTCTCACTCTCTGGGGCCAACGTCCTGACTTTC.

This clonotype was observed many times. This rearrangement joins TRBV3-1 to TRBJ1-4; D is undetermined. Germline V lookup: CDR1 LGHDT, CDR2 YNNKEL (reference sequence). This CDR3 has 16 residues. V lost 2 bases and J lost 1, with 11 bases in between. The CDR3 spells CASSQSYWRTNEKLFF. CDR3 nucleotides: TGTGCCAGCAGCCAATCGTATTGGAGAACTAATGAAAAACTGTTTTTT.

A note on this clonotype: A much larger clone differs from this one at a single base, so this may be a read error. The chain combines TRBV7-8 with TRBJ2-1, with 11 bases identical to TRBD2. The CDR3 totals 15 residues. Germline-derived CDR1 and CDR2 are SGHVS and FQNEAQ. The V gene end was trimmed by 3 bases and the J gene end by 5 bases; junction bases not matched to a gene: 3. As DNA, the CDR3 is TGTGCCAGCAGCTTTAGCGGGGGGGCCCACAATGAGCAGTTCTTC. This sequence encodes CASSFSGGAHNEQFF.

This clonotype was observed a few times. This chain links TRBV14 with TRBJ2-4; tentatively, D is TRBD1 (5 bases). This CDR3 region has 15 residues. V lost 3 bases to trimming and J lost 0 bases, with 9 bases between them. In germline, CDR1 is SGHDN, CDR2 FVKESK. Here the CDR3 reads CASSHPGKAKNIQYF. The CDR3 DNA follows: TGTGCCAGCAGCCACCCAGGGAAAGCCAAAAACATTCAGTACTTC.

This clonotype occurred a few times. The V gene is TRBV9, the J gene TRBJ2-2; the D is unclear. This CDR3 spans 14 amino acids. The V gene lost 0 bases and the J gene lost 2 bases, with 5 bases spanning the gap. Germline V gives CDR1 SGDLS, CDR2 YYNGEE. CDR3 amino acids: CASSVAANTGELFF. The CDR3, as DNA: TGTGCCAGCAGCGTAGCGGCCAACACCGGGGAGCTGTTTTTT.

This clonotype was counted a few times. The rearrangement joins TRBV5-1 to TRBJ1-2; tentative D call: TRBD1 (5 bases). Trimming removed 4 bases from V and 1 base from J, with 14 bases in between. Germline CDR1 is SGHRS and CDR2 is YFSETQ. The CDR3 has 15 amino acids. The CDR3 sequence: CASSPSTVLNYGYTF. The CDR3 coding sequence is TGCGCCAGCAGCCCGTCGACAGTTCTTAACTATGGCTACACCTTC.

The chain carries TRBV7-9 and TRBJ2-3; D uncertain. V lost 1 base to trimming and J lost 6 bases, with 5 bases between them. This CDR3 spans 12 amino acids. CDR1 is SEHNR and CDR2 is FQNEAQ in the germline V gene (reference sequence). This chain's CDR3 is CASSLGWDTQYF. Here the CDR3 DNA reads TGTGCCAGCAGCTTAGGATGGGATACGCAGTATTTT.

This clonotype occurred many times. V usage is TRBV5-1 and J usage is TRBJ2-5; D call uncertain. The germline gives CDR1 SGHRS, CDR2 YFSETQ. This CDR3 region has 13 residues. V lost 2 bases and J lost 2, with 7 bases in between. Here the CDR3 reads CASSFGVQETQYF. CDR3 DNA sequence: TGCGCCAGCAGCTTTGGGGTACAAGAGACCCAGTACTTC.

To note about this clonotype: The junction shows a germline mismatch at one end, possibly a read error. V usage is TRBV29-1 and J usage is TRBJ1-2; D possibly corresponds to TRBD1 (5 bases). Germline lookup yields CDR1 SQVTM and CDR2 ANQGSEA. This CDR3 has 13 residues. The CDR3 nucleotides are TGCAGCATTGAGGGGTGGCGGGACTATGGCTACACCTTC. It translates to CSIEGWRDYGYTF.

V is TRBV3-1 and J is TRBJ1-5; the D is unclear. V lost 3 bases and J 1 base, leaving 7 bases between the germline ends. The CDR3 extends over 14 amino acids. Germline values: CDR1 LGHDT, CDR2 YNNKEL (reference sequence). CDR3 sequence: CASSHSKSNQPQHF. The CDR3 region has the DNA TGTGCCAGCAGCCACTCCAAGAGCAATCAGCCCCAGCATTTT.

This clonotype was picked up many times. V and J are TRBV5-1 and TRBJ1-1; D gene uncertain. Per the germline V gene, CDR1 is SGHRS and CDR2 is YFSETQ. CDR3 length: 16 residues. The V gene lost 4 bases and the J gene lost 2 bases, with 18 bases spanning the gap. CDR3 DNA: TGCGCCAGCAGCCCTGGACCCCCTGGCAGAAACACTGAAGCTTTCTTT. This codes for CASSPGPPGRNTEAFF.

There are a few counts of this clonotype. The rearrangement links TRBV29-1 to TRBJ1-1, with D tentatively TRBD1 (5 bases). The CDR3 is 14 residues long. The V gene's germline CDR1 is SQVTM and CDR2 ANQGSEA. V lost 1 base and J 1 base, leaving 10 bases between the germline ends. The CDR3 here is CSVEVGHKNTEAFF. The CDR3 DNA reads as TGCAGCGTTGAAGTAGGACACAAGAACACTGAAGCTTTCTTT.

This chain joins TRBV3-1 and TRBJ2-1; 7 positions agree with TRBD2. Losses at the gene ends were 4 bases for V and 3 bases for J; bases not matched to a gene: 9. The germline gives CDR1 LGHDT, CDR2 YNNKEL (reference sequence). There are 16 residues in the CDR3. DNA of the CDR3: TGTGCCAGCAGCCTGTCGATAGCGGGCAACTACAATGAGCAGTTCTTC. This gives the protein CASSLSIAGNYNEQFF.

This clonotype was seen just once. The V and J genes are TRBV7-2 and TRBJ2-5, with 12 bases identical to TRBD2. The CDR3 loop spans 17 amino acids. Germline loops: CDR1 SGHTA, CDR2 FQGNSA. V lost 5 bases, J lost 11 bases, and 18 bases stayed unmatched. CDR3 in amino acids: CASSHSVSSGRGNEQYF. The CDR3 DNA follows: TGTGCCAGCAGCCATAGCGTGTCTAGCGGGAGGGGCAATGAGCAGTACTTC.

In this sample, this clonotype turned up many times. The rearrangement links TRBV7-9 to TRBJ2-1, with a tentative D call TRBD2 (5 bases). The CDR3 runs to 18 residues. In germline, CDR1 is SEHNR, CDR2 FQNEAQ (reference sequence). Trimming took off 2 bases at V and 2 bases at J, with 19 bases between the two ends. This CDR3 reads CASSLWRRRAGPYNEQFF. In DNA form, the CDR3 reads TGTGCCAGCAGCTTATGGAGGAGGAGAGCAGGCCCCTACAATGAGCAGTTCTTC.

The rearrangement links TRBV20-1 to TRBJ2-1; 12 bases are a match to TRBD2. The germline CDR1 and CDR2 sequences are DFQATT and SNEGSKA (reference sequence). The CDR3 consists of 19 residues. V lost 3 bases and J lost 3; bases outside the gene matches: 15. CDR3 in amino acids: CSARTSLAGGRGFYNEQFF. In DNA, the CDR3 is TGCAGTGCTAGGACATCGCTAGCGGGAGGGCGGGGGTTCTACAATGAGCAGTTCTTC.

Ten or more counts support this clonotype. The CDR3 loop reads CASSYYGGDTEAFF. Written as DNA, the CDR3 is TGTGCCAGCAGTTATTACGGGGGGGACACTGAAGCTTTCTTT. The chain employs TRBV12-3 or TRBV12-4 and TRBJ1-1, with D tentatively TRBD1 (5 bases). CDR3 length equals 14 residues. V gave up 4 bases and J gave up 3 bases, with 12 bases separating them.

This clonotype was observed once. The chain employs TRBV12-3 or TRBV12-4 and TRBJ1-3; D is unresolved. The CDR3 loop spans 14 amino acids. Trimming took off 1 base at V and 2 bases at J, with 6 bases between the two ends. CDR3 sequence (DNA): TGTGCCAGCAGTTTAGGTCAGACTGGAAACACCATATATTTT. Translating gives CASSLGQTGNTIYF.

Many counts were recorded for this clonotype. V and J are TRBV5-5 and TRBJ2-5, with D possibly TRBD1 on 5 matching bases. Trimming took 2 bases from V and 1 from J, leaving 9 bases between them. Looked up from germline, CDR1 is SGHKS and CDR2 is YYEKEE (reference sequence). The CDR3 spans 14 residues. The CDR3 nucleotides are TGTGCCAGCAGCTTACTGACAGCCCAAGAGACCCAGTACTTC. It translates to CASSLLTAQETQYF.

This clonotype was detected ten times or more. The chain has TRBV12-3 or TRBV12-4 and TRBJ2-5; D assignment may be TRBD1 or TRBD2 (6 bases each). This CDR3 comprises 13 residues. Trimming shortened V by 5 bases and J by 6 bases, and 13 bases separated the two germline ends. The CDR3 nucleotides are TGTGCCAGCAGTCCCGGGGGCGGGAAGACCCAGTACTTC. It codes for CASSPGGGKTQYF.

The genes are TRBV5-1 and TRBJ2-7; the D gene is possibly TRBD1 (6 bases). This CDR3 has 13 amino acids. V dropped 5 bases and J dropped 0 bases, with 9 bases sitting between them. CDR1 and CDR2 (germline): SGHRS, YFSETQ. Written as DNA, the CDR3 is TGCGCCAGCAGTACAGGGCTCTCCTACGAGCAGTACTTC. Protein: CASSTGLSYEQYF.

The V call is TRBV12-3 or TRBV12-4, the J call TRBJ2-2; the match to TRBD2 covers 14 bases. V lost 8 bases, J lost 2 bases, and 7 bases stayed unmatched. This CDR3 has 17 residues. The CDR3 protein is CASRPGTSGSNTGELFF. The CDR3 DNA sequence: TGTGCCAGCCGCCCCGGGACTAGCGGGAGTAACACCGGGGAGCTGTTTTTT.